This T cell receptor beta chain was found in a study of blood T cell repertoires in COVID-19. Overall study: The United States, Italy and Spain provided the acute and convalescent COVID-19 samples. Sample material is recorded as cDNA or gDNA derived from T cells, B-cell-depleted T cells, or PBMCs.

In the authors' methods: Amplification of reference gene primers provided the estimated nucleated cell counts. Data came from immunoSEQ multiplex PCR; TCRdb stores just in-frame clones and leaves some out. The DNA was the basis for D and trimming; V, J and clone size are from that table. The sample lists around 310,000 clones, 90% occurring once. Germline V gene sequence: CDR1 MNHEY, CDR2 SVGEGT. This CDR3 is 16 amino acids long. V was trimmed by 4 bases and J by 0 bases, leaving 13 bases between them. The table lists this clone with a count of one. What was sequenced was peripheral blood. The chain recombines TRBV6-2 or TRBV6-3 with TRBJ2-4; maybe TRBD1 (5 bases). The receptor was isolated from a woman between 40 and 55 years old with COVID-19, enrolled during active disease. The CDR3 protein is CASSFNRRVAKNIQYF. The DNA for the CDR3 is TGTGCCAGCAGTTTCAACAGGCGTGTAGCCAAAAACATTCAGTACTTC.